A single sample is the source of the 5 T cell receptor beta chains below, sequenced in a study of blood T cell repertoires in COVID-19. The repertoire was sequenced with immunoSEQ multiplex PCR; TCRdb's copy has only in-frame clones and lacks some. The sample lists 200,000 to 250,000 clones, less than 90% seen once, with approximately 3.1% in the top ten. Source material: PBMCs or T cells enriched from blood (not recorded which). The receptor source for this set is a woman aged 45-65 years in a cohort exposed to, infected with or recovered from COVID-19 (not recorded which).

This clone was counted once. This chain connects TRBV27 to TRBJ2-7, with 9 bases identical to TRBD1. Germline V lookup: CDR1 MNHEY, CDR2 SMNVEV (reference sequence). V gave up 6 bases and J gave up 2 bases; unmatched junction bases: 5. The CDR3 is made up of 14 amino acids. CDR3 amino acids: CASRGGTGTYEQYF. The CDR3 DNA follows: TGTGCCAGCAGGGGGGGGACAGGGACCTACGAGCAGTACTTC.

The rearrangement joins TRBV4-1 to TRBJ1-2; 8 bases align to TRBD1. The CDR3 has 19 amino acids. CDR1 is MGHRA, CDR2 YSYEKL, per germline. The J segment lost 0 bases and the V segment lost 4 bases, leaving 16 bases of the junction unmatched. The CDR3 DNA sequence: TGCGCCAGCAGCCGAAATGCAGGGGGCCAATTCGCTGCTAACTATGGCTACACCTTC. This gives the protein CASSRNAGGQFAANYGYTF.

The J gene is TRBJ2-3, the V gene TRBV9; maybe TRBD2 (6 bases). V lost 0 bases and J lost 1, with 9 bases in between. Germline CDR1 is SGDLS and CDR2 is YYNGEE. The CDR3 has 15 residues. The CDR3, as DNA: TGTGCCAGCAGCGTAGGGTGGGGGGGCACAGATACGCAGTATTTT. Amino acid sequence: CASSVGWGGTDTQYF.

The chain has TRBV5-1 and TRBJ2-3; 8 bases line up with TRBD1. Germline loops: CDR1 SGHRS, CDR2 YFSETQ. The CDR3 spans 13 residues. The V gene end was trimmed by 4 bases and the J gene end by 8 bases; junction bases not matched to a gene: 6. The CDR3 nucleotides are TGCGCCAGCAGCGATGACAGGGGAGGTACGCAGTATTTT. Protein: CASSDDRGGTQYF.

This chain connects TRBV2 to TRBJ1-2; D gene uncertain. V lost 7 bases and J lost 4, with 19 bases in between. Germline loops: CDR1 SNHLY, CDR2 FYNNEI. This CDR3 is built from 15 residues. The DNA of the CDR3 is TGTGCCAGCACCCTGAACACCGGAACTACCTATGGCTACACCTTC. Its translation: CASTLNTGTTYGYTF.